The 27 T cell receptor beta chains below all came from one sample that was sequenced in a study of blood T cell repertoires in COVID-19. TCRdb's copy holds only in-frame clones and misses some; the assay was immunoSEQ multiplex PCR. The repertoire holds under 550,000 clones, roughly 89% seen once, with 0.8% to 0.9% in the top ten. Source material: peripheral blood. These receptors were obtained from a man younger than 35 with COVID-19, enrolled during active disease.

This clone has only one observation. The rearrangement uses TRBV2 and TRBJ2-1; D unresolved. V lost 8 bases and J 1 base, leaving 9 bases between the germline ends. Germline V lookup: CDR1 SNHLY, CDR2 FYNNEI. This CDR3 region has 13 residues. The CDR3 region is CASGHRSYNEQFF. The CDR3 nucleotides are TGTGCCAGCGGGCATAGGTCCTACAATGAGCAGTTCTTC.

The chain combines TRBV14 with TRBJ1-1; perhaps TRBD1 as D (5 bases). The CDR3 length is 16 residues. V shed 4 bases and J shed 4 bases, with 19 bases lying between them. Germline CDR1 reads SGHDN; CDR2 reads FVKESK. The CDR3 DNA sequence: TGTGCCAGCAGCCTTTTCCTCTCTCCGGGGGGCACTGAAGCTTTCTTT. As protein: CASSLFLSPGGTEAFF. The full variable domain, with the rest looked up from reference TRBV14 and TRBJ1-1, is EAGVTQFPSHSVIEKGQTVTLRCDPISGHDNLYWYRRVMGKEIKFLLHFVKESKQDESGMPNNRFLAERTGGTYSTLKVQPAELEDSGVYFCASSLFLSPGGTEAFFGQGTRLTVV.

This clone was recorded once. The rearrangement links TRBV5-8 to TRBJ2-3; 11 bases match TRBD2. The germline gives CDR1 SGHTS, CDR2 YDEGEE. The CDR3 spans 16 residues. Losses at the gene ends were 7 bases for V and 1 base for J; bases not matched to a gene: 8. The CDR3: CASSGGTSGRTDTQYF. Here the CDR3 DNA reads TGTGCCAGCTCCGGCGGGACTAGCGGACGCACAGATACGCAGTATTTT. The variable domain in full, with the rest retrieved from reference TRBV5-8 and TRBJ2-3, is EAGVTQSPTHLIKTRGQQATLRCSPISGHTSVYWYQQALGLGLQFLLWYDEGEERNRGNFPPRFSGRQFPNYSSELNVNALELEDSALYLCASSGGTSGRTDTQYFGPGTRLTVL.

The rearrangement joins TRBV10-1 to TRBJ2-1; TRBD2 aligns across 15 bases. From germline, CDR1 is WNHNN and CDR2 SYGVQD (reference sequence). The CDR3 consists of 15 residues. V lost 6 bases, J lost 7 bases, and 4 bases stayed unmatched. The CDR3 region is CASSGTSGRFNEQFF. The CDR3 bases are TGCGCCAGCAGCGGGACTAGCGGGAGGTTTAATGAGCAGTTCTTC.

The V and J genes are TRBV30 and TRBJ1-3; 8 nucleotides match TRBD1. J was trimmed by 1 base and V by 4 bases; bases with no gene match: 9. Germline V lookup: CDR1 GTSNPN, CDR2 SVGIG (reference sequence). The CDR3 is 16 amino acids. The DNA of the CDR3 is TGTGCCTGGATTCCTTGGACAGGGAGTTCTGGAAACACCATATATTTT. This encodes CAWIPWTGSSGNTIYF. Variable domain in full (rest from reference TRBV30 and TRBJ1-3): SQTIHQWPATLVQPVGSPLSLECTVEGTSNPNLYWYRQAAGRGLQLLFYSVGIGQISSEVPQNLSASRPQDRQFILSSKKLLLSDSGFYLCAWIPWTGSSGNTIYFGEGSWLTVV.

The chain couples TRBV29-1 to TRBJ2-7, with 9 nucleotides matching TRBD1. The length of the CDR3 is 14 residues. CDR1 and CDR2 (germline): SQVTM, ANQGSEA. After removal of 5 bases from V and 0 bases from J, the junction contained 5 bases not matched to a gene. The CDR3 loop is CSVRQGVSSYEQYF. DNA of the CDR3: TGCAGCGTTCGACAGGGGGTGAGCTCCTACGAGCAGTACTTC.

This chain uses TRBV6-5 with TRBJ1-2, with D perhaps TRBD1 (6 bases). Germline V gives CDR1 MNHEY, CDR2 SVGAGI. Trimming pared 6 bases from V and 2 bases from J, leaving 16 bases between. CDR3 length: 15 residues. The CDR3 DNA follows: TGTGCCAGCAGCCCCTTCGACAGGCCCAACTATGGCTACACCTTC. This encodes CASSPFDRPNYGYTF.

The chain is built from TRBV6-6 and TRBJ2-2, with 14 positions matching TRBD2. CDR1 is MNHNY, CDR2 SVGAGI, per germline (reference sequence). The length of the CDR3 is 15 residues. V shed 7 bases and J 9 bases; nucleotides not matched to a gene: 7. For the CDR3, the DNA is TGTGCCAGCACCAGACTAGCGGGGGGGCTGTGGGAGCTGTTTTTT. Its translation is CASTRLAGGLWELFF.

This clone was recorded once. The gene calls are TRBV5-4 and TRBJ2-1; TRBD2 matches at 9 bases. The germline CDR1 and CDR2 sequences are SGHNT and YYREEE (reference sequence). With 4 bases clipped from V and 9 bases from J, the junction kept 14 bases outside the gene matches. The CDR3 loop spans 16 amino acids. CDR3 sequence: CASSPGGASGEGEQFF. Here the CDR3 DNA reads TGTGCCAGCAGCCCTGGCGGGGCTAGCGGGGAGGGTGAGCAGTTCTTC.

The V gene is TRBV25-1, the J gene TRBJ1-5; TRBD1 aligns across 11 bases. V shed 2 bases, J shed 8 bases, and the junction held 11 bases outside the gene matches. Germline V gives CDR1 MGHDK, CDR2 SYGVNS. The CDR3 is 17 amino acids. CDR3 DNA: TGTGCCAGCAGTGAAAGGTTGGACAGGGGGCTCGGGGAGCCCCAGCATTTT. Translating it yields CASSERLDRGLGEPQHF.

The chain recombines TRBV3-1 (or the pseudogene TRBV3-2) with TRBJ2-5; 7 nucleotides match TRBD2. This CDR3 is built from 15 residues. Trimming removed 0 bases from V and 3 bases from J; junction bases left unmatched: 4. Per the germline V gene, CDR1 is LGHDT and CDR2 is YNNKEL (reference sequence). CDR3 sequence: CASSQDGGGEETQYF. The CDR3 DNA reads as TGTGCCAGCAGCCAAGATGGGGGGGGTGAAGAGACCCAGTACTTC.

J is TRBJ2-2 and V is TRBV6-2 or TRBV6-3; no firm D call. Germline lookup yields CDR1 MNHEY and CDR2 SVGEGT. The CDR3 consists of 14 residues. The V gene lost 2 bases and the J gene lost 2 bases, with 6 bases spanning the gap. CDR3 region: CASSYGVNTGELFF. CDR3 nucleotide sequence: TGTGCCAGCAGTTACGGAGTAAACACCGGGGAGCTGTTTTTT.

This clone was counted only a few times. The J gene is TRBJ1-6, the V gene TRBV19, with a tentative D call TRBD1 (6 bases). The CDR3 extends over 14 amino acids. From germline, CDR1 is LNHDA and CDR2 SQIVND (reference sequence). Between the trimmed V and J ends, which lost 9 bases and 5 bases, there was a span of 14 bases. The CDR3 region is CASSLQGNNSPLHF. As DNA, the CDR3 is TGTGCCAGCAGTCTACAGGGAAATAATTCACCCCTCCACTTT.

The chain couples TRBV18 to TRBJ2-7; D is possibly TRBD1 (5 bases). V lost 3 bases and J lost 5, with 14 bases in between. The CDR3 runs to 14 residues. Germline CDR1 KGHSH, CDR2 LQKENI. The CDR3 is CASSPGRQGDEQYF. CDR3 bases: TGTGCCAGCTCACCTGGACGGCAAGGGGACGAGCAGTACTTC.

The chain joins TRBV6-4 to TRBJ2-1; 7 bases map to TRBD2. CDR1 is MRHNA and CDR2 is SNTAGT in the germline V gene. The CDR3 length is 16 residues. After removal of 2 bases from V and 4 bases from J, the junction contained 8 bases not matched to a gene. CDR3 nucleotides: TGTGCCAGCAGTGACGGGGCCAGCGGGGCTTACAATGAGCAGTTCTTC. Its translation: CASSDGASGAYNEQFF.

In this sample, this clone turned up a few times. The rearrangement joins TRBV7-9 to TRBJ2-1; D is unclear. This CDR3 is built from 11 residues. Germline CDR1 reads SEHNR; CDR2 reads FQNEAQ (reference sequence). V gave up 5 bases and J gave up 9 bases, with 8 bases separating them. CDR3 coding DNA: TGTGCCAGCAGCGCTCTATCTGAGCAGTTCTTC. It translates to CASSALSEQFF.

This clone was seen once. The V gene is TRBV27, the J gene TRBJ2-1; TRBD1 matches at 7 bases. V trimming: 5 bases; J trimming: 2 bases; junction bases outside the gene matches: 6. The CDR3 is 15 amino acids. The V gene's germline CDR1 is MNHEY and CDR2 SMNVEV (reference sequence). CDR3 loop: CASSIGGAPYNEQFF. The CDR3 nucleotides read TGTGCCAGCAGTATAGGGGGCGCGCCCTACAATGAGCAGTTCTTC.

The CDR3 DNA follows: TGTGCCAGCAGCTTCCAGACCGGGAGAGGGGAGCAGTTCTTC. Its translation: CASSFQTGRGEQFF. The chain carries TRBV11-2 and TRBJ2-1; D may be TRBD2 (6 bases). CDR1 SGHAT and CDR2 FQNNGV come from the germline V gene. The CDR3 has 14 amino acids. V gave up 3 bases and J gave up 10 bases, with 16 bases separating them.

The CDR3 DNA reads TGTGCCAGCAGCTCCAGGGGGCCAGGGTTGTATTCAACTAATGAAAAACTGTTTTTT. Its translation: CASSSRGPGLYSTNEKLFF. The chain carries TRBV28 and TRBJ1-4, with 8 bases aligning to TRBD1. Germline values: CDR1 MDHEN, CDR2 SYDVKM. This CDR3 has 19 amino acids. Unmatched junction bases numbered 15, after V lost 6 bases and J lost 0 bases.

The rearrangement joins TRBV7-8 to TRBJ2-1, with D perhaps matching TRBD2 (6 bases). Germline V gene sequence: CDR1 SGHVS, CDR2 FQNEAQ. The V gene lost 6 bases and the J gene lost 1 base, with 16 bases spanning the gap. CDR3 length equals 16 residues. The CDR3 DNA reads TGTGCCAGCAGTCCGACTAGTCGGGTTTCCTACAATGAGCAGTTCTTC. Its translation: CASSPTSRVSYNEQFF.

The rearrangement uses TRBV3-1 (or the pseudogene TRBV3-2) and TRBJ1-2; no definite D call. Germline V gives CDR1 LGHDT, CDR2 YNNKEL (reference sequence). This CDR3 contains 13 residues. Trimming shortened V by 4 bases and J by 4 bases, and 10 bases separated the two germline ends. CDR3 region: CASSPAAGYGYTF. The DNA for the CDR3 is TGTGCCAGCAGCCCCGCGGCGGGCTATGGCTACACCTTC.

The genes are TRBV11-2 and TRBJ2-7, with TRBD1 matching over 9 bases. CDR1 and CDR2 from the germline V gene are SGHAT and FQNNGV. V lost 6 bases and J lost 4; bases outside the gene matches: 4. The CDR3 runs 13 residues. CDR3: CASRGQGRYEQYF. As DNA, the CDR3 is TGTGCCAGCAGGGGACAGGGAAGGTACGAGCAGTACTTC. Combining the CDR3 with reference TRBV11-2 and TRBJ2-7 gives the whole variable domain EAGVAQSPRYKIIEKRQSVAFWCNPISGHATLYWYQQILGQGPKLLIQFQNNGVVDDSQLPKDRFSAERLKGVDSTLKIQPAKLEDSAVYLCASRGQGRYEQYFGPGTRLTVT.

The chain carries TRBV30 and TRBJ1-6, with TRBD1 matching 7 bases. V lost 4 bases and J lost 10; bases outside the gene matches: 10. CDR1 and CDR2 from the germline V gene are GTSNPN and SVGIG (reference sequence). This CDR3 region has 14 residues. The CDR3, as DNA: TGTGCCTGGAATCCGGGACAGTCAGGCTCACCCCTCCACTTT. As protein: CAWNPGQSGSPLHF.

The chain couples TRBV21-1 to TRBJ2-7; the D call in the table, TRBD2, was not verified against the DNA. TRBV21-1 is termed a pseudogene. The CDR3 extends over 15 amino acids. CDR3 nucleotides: TGTGCCAGCAGCAAACATGGCGGGGCAAGCTACGAGCAGTACTTC. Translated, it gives CASSKHGGASYEQYF.

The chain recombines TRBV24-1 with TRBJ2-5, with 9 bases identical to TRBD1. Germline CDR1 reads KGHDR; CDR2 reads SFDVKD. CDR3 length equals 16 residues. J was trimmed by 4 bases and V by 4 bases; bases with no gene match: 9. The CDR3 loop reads CATSDPSDRGGETQYF. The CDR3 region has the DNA TGTGCCACCAGTGACCCCTCTGACAGGGGGGGAGAGACCCAGTACTTC.

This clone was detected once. The CDR3 DNA sequence: TGTGCCAGCACCTCCAACTGGGGCAGTGAGCAGTTCTTC. Its protein is CASTSNWGSEQFF. This chain links TRBV9 with TRBJ2-1; a possible D gene is TRBD1 (5 bases). Germline V lookup: CDR1 SGDLS, CDR2 YYNGEE. Trimming removed 6 bases from V and 9 bases from J, with 16 bases in between. CDR3 length: 13 residues.

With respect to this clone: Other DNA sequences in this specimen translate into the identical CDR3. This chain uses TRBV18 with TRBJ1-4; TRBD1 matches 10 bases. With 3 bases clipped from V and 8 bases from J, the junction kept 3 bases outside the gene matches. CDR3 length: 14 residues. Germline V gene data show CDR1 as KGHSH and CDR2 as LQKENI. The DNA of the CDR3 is TGTGCCAGCTCACCTGGGACAGGGGAGGAAAAACTGTTTTTT. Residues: CASSPGTGEEKLFF.